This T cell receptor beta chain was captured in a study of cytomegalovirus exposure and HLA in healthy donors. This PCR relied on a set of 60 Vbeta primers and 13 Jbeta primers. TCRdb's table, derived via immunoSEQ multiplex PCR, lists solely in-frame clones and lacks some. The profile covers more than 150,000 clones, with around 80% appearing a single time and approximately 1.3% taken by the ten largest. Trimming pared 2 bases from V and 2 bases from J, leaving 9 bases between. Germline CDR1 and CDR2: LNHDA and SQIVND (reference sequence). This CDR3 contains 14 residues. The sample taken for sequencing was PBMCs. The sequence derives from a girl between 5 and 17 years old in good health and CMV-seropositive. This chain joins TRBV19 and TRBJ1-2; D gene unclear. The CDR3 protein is CASSILAANYGYTF. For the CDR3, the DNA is TGTGCCAGTAGTATACTGGCGGCGAACTATGGCTACACCTTC.